Below are 28 T cell receptor beta chains sequenced from a single sample in a study of blood T cell repertoires in COVID-19. Data came from immunoSEQ multiplex PCR; TCRdb stores just in-frame clones and leaves some out. Of a few hundred thousand clones listed, 82% are singletons. Sequenced material: peripheral blood. These receptors were collected from a woman aged 18-35 years with acute or convalescent COVID-19.

V usage is TRBV2 and J usage is TRBJ1-4; D might be TRBD1 (6 bases). Germline V lookup: CDR1 SNHLY, CDR2 FYNNEI. With 3 bases removed from V and 8 bases from J, the gap between germline ends came to 10 bases. The CDR3 is 13 residues long. CDR3 nucleotides: TGTGCCAGCAGTGAGCAGGGGAACGAAAAACTGTTTTTT. The encoded protein is CASSEQGNEKLFF.

The chain joins TRBV28 to TRBJ2-3; 7 bases agree with TRBD1. This CDR3 is built from 13 residues. Germline V CDR1 and CDR2: MDHEN, SYDVKM. V shed 5 bases, J shed 5 bases, and the junction held 4 bases outside the gene matches. DNA of the CDR3: TGTGCCAGCAGTCCGGGACAGCTAGATACGCAGTATTTT. This gives the protein CASSPGQLDTQYF.

The chain carries TRBV25-1 and TRBJ2-3; 10 positions agree with TRBD2. V shed 2 bases and J 6 bases; nucleotides not matched to a gene: 5. CDR1 and CDR2 (germline): MGHDK, SYGVNS. The CDR3 has 15 residues. The CDR3 region has the DNA TGTGCCAGCAGTGAAACTAGCGGGAAGGGGGATACGCAGTATTTT. Protein: CASSETSGKGDTQYF.

The chain employs TRBV21-1 and TRBJ1-2; the D call TRBD1 from the table was never checked on the DNA. TRBV21-1 is a pseudogene locus. There are 13 residues in the CDR3. The CDR3 nucleotides are TGTGCCAGCAGCGCGCACAGGGGAGATGGCTACACCTTC. Amino acids: CASSAHRGDGYTF.

The genes are TRBV5-1 and TRBJ2-7; no clear D. Germline CDR1 reads SGHRS; CDR2 reads YFSETQ. Trimming shortened V by 2 bases and J by 2 bases, and 14 bases separated the two germline ends. The CDR3 has 15 amino acids. CDR3 region: CASSLDPGPTYEQYF. CDR3 nucleotide sequence: TGCGCCAGCAGCTTAGATCCTGGGCCGACCTACGAGCAGTACTTC.

V and J are TRBV25-1 and TRBJ2-3, with D hard to call. This CDR3 is built from 14 residues. The germline V and J ends were trimmed by 5 bases and 2 bases, with 11 bases remaining between them. Germline lookup yields CDR1 MGHDK and CDR2 SYGVNS. The CDR3 coding sequence is TGTGCCAGCAGTCTAGATCGGATCACAGATACGCAGTATTTT. Translation gives CASSLDRITDTQYF. The complete variable domain, with remaining parts taken from reference TRBV25-1 and TRBJ2-3, reads EADIYQTPRYLVIGTGKKITLECSQTMGHDKMYWYQQDPGMELHLIHYSYGVNSTEKGDLSSESTVSRIRTEHFPLTLESARPSHTSQYLCASSLDRITDTQYFGPGTRLTVL.

The chain uses TRBV9 and TRBJ1-2, with 8 positions matching TRBD1. Per the germline V gene, CDR1 is SGDLS and CDR2 is YYNGEE. The length of the CDR3 is 14 residues. Unmatched junction bases numbered 4, after V lost 6 bases and J lost 0 bases. CDR3 region: CASTGQGPNYGYTF. The CDR3 nucleotides read TGTGCCAGCACAGGACAGGGACCTAACTATGGCTACACCTTC. The whole variable domain, filled in from reference TRBV9 and TRBJ1-2, reads DSGVTQTPKHLITATGQRVTLRCSPRSGDLSVYWYQQSLDQGLQFLIQYYNGEERAKGNILERFSAQQFPDLHSELNLSSLELGDSALYFCASTGQGPNYGYTFGSGTRLTVV.

CDR3 in DNA: TGTGCCAGCAGCTTAGGGCCCACAGATACGCAGTATTTT. It yields the protein CASSLGPTDTQYF. The chain links TRBV11-2 to TRBJ2-3, with D uncertain. V was trimmed by 1 base and J by 2 bases, leaving 4 bases between them. This CDR3 is built from 13 residues. Germline CDR1 and CDR2: SGHAT and FQNNGV.

This chain links TRBV6-5 with TRBJ2-1; TRBD2 aligns across 12 bases. The CDR3 is 16 residues long. CDR1 is MNHEY and CDR2 is SVGAGI in the germline V gene. Trimming took 2 bases from V and 7 from J; bases not matched to a gene: 6. The CDR3 here is CASSYGRLAGGNEQFF. CDR3 in DNA: TGTGCCAGCAGTTACGGTCGGCTAGCGGGAGGGAATGAGCAGTTCTTC.

This chain connects TRBV19 to TRBJ2-7, with D perhaps TRBD1 (6 bases). CDR3 length: 15 amino acids. The germline V gene encodes CDR1 LNHDA and CDR2 SQIVND (reference sequence). With 6 bases removed from V and 5 bases from J, the gap between germline ends came to 20 bases. CDR3 sequence reads: CASSPSGTQKDEQYF. CDR3 bases: TGTGCCAGTAGCCCGTCCGGGACACAAAAGGACGAGCAGTACTTC.

For the CDR3, the DNA is TGTGCCAGCAGTTCGGGACAAAACACTGAAGCTTTCTTT. Protein sequence: CASSSGQNTEAFF. The genes are TRBV12-3 or TRBV12-4 and TRBJ1-1, with D possibly being TRBD1 (6 bases). There are 13 residues in the CDR3. The V end lost 4 bases, the J end lost 2 bases, and 8 bases lay between the germline ends.

The gene calls are TRBV7-9 and TRBJ1-1; D call uncertain. Trimming left V 2 bases short and J 6 bases short, with 16 bases between. The CDR3 spans 15 residues. Germline loops: CDR1 SEHNR, CDR2 FQNEAQ (reference sequence). CDR3 protein: CASSLPRGNLAEAFF. The CDR3 region has the DNA TGTGCCAGCAGCTTACCCCGAGGGAATCTCGCTGAAGCTTTCTTT. Together with reference TRBV7-9 and TRBJ1-1, the CDR3 gives the full variable domain: DTGVSQNPRHKITKRGQNVTFRCDPISEHNRLYWYRQTLGQGPEFLTYFQNEAQLEKSRLLSDRFSAERPKGSFSTLEIQRTEQGDSAMYLCASSLPRGNLAEAFFGQGTRLTVV.

V is TRBV7-2 and J is TRBJ2-7; a possible D gene is TRBD1 (5 bases). The V gene's germline CDR1 is SGHTA and CDR2 FQGNSA. Trimming took 3 bases from V and 2 from J, leaving 8 bases between them. The CDR3 runs 13 residues. The CDR3 DNA is TGTGCCAGCAGCTTGGCAGGGCCCTACGAGCAGTACTTC. Protein product: CASSLAGPYEQYF.

This clone was detected only a few times. This sequence joins TRBV1 and TRBJ2-1; the table's D gene call, TRBD2, was not cross checked with the DNA. TRBV1 is a documented pseudogene. The CDR3 contains 17 residues. As DNA, the CDR3 is TGCACCAGCAGCCAAGGGTGTTGGCGGGAGGGATACAATGAGCAGTTCTTC. Translated: CTSSQGCWREGYNEQFF.

This clone has only one observation. The V call is TRBV25-1, the J call TRBJ1-2; D call uncertain. In germline, CDR1 is MGHDK, CDR2 SYGVNS. The V end was cut by 0 bases, the J end by 7 bases, with 9 bases between. This CDR3 is 13 amino acids long. The CDR3 sequence is CASSEYTGGGYTF. CDR3 coding DNA: TGTGCCAGCAGTGAATATACGGGAGGTGGCTACACCTTC.

The chain couples TRBV5-6 to TRBJ1-5, with D maybe TRBD1 (5 bases). Germline V gives CDR1 SGHDT, CDR2 YYEEEE. Deletions cut 3 bases from V and 5 bases from J, with 12 bases between. This CDR3 has 14 residues. The CDR3 nucleotides are TGTGCCAGCAGCTCAGTATGGGGGGATCAGCCCCAGCATTTT. Its protein product is CASSSVWGDQPQHF.

The V call is TRBV11-3, the J call TRBJ1-2; 8 bases are shared with TRBD1. CDR3 length: 15 amino acids. The germline gives CDR1 SGHNT, CDR2 YENEEA. The V and J ends lost 5 bases and 6 bases, in that order; junction bases with no gene match: 11. The DNA of the CDR3 is TGTGCCAGCAGCAACGGACAGGGCCTCTTTAATGGCTACACCTTC. It codes for CASSNGQGLFNGYTF.

The J gene is TRBJ1-4, the V gene TRBV7-2; no clear D gene. This CDR3 comprises 14 residues. Deletions cut 0 bases from V and 1 base from J, with 3 bases between. CDR1 and CDR2 (germline): SGHTA, FQGNSA. Here the CDR3 DNA reads TGTGCCAGCAGCTTAGCGCGAACTAATGAAAAACTGTTTTTT. Its protein is CASSLARTNEKLFF.

The gene calls are TRBV4-3 and TRBJ1-5; 11 nucleotides match TRBD1. CDR1 and CDR2 (germline): LGHNA, YSLEER. After removal of 1 base from V and 5 bases from J, the junction contained 4 bases not matched to a gene. CDR3 length: 16 amino acids. CDR3 nucleotide sequence: TGCGCCAGCAGCCAAGGGGGACAGGGGGGCTATCAGCCCCAGCATTTT. Residues: CASSQGGQGGYQPQHF.

This clone came up a few times. The chain carries TRBV7-9 and TRBJ2-2; TRBD2 agrees at 7 bases. This CDR3 has 15 residues. Germline CDR1 SEHNR, CDR2 FQNEAQ (reference sequence). V trimming: 5 bases; J trimming: 3 bases; junction bases outside the gene matches: 6. The CDR3 DNA sequence: TGTGCCAGCAGCAGAGGACTAGTTGACACCGGGGAGCTGTTTTTT. Translating gives CASSRGLVDTGELFF.

The V call is TRBV13, the J call TRBJ2-3; 9 nucleotides align to TRBD2. The germline V gene encodes CDR1 PRHDT and CDR2 FYEKMQ (reference sequence). V dropped 4 bases and J dropped 6; count of bases not matched to a gene: 11. The CDR3 extends over 16 amino acids. CDR3 amino acids: CASSYRLAVGVDTQYF. In DNA form, the CDR3 reads TGTGCCAGCAGCTACCGACTAGCGGTGGGGGTTGATACGCAGTATTTT. Full variable domain (remainder filled in from reference TRBV13 and TRBJ2-3): AAGVIQSPRHLIKEKRETATLKCYPIPRHDTVYWYQQGPGQDPQFLISFYEKMQSDKGSIPDRFSAQQFSDYHSELNMSSLELGDSALYFCASSYRLAVGVDTQYFGPGTRLTVL.

The chain employs TRBV6-2 or TRBV6-3 and TRBJ2-7, with D possibly being TRBD1 (5 bases). CDR3 length: 16 residues. Germline assignment: CDR1 MNHEY and CDR2 SVGEGT. Trimming removed 2 bases from V and 1 base from J, with 15 bases in between. The CDR3: CASSYILRAPSYEQYF. The CDR3 DNA reads TGTGCCAGCAGTTACATCCTCAGGGCCCCATCCTACGAGCAGTACTTC.

The chain couples TRBV7-2 to TRBJ1-6, with D unresolved. V was trimmed by 1 base and J by 3 bases, leaving 7 bases between them. Germline assignment: CDR1 SGHTA and CDR2 FQGNSA. The CDR3 loop spans 15 amino acids. CDR3 DNA sequence: TGTGCCAGCAGCTTAGGAGATTACTATAATTCACCCCTCCACTTT. Protein: CASSLGDYYNSPLHF.

This clone came up once. This sequence joins TRBV6-5 and TRBJ2-1; 10 nucleotides align to TRBD2. The CDR3 spans 14 residues. Per germline, CDR1 MNHEY and CDR2 SVGAGI. The trim removed 6 bases at V and 3 bases at J, leaving 2 bases unmatched. This chain's CDR3 is CASRTSGFYNEQFF. For the CDR3, the DNA is TGTGCCAGCAGGACTAGCGGGTTCTACAATGAGCAGTTCTTC.

This clone was seen only once. The V call is TRBV4-3, the J call TRBJ2-1; tentatively, D is TRBD1 (6 bases). This CDR3 is built from 13 residues. Germline loops: CDR1 LGHNA, CDR2 YSLEER. The V end was cut by 4 bases, the J end by 5 bases, with 9 bases between. DNA of the CDR3: TGCGCCAGCAGCCTCGGACAGAACAATGAGCAGTTCTTC. The encoded protein is CASSLGQNNEQFF.

The V gene is TRBV29-1, the J gene TRBJ2-4, with D perhaps TRBD2 (6 bases). The length of the CDR3 is 13 residues. Germline values: CDR1 SQVTM, CDR2 ANQGSEA. Between the trimmed V and J ends, which lost 8 bases and 5 bases, there was a span of 16 bases. The CDR3 spells CSTTGETENIQYF. DNA of the CDR3: TGCAGCACCACGGGGGAGACGGAAAACATTCAGTACTTC. Full variable domain (remainder filled in from reference TRBV29-1 and TRBJ2-4): SAVISQKPSRDICQRGTSLTIQCQVDSQVTMMFWYRQQPGQSLTLIATANQGSEATYESGFVIDKFPISRPNLTFSTLTVSNMSPEDSSIYLCSTTGETENIQYFGAGTRLSVL.

The chain joins TRBV24-1 to TRBJ2-1, with 11 positions matching TRBD2. V shed 3 bases and J 5 bases; nucleotides not matched to a gene: 8. Germline V lookup: CDR1 KGHDR, CDR2 SFDVKD. The CDR3 contains 17 residues. The CDR3 spells CATSDTSGTSGNNEQFF. CDR3 nucleotides: TGTGCCACCAGTGATACGTCCGGGACTAGCGGAAACAATGAGCAGTTCTTC.

The chain joins TRBV6-2 or TRBV6-3 to TRBJ2-2, with a possible D match to TRBD2 (6 bases). Germline values: CDR1 MNHEY, CDR2 SVGEGT. Trimming removed 3 bases at V and 1 base at J, with 9 bases between. This CDR3 is 15 amino acids long. The DNA of the CDR3 is TGTGCCAGCAGTTATGGAGGGGAGAACACCGGGGAGCTGTTTTTT. As protein: CASSYGGENTGELFF.